Listed below are T cell receptor beta chains from one sample, sequenced in a study of blood T cell repertoires in COVID-19. The method was immunoSEQ multiplex PCR; TCRdb's version includes in-frame clones alone and lacks a portion of them. The profile covers 40,000 to 50,000 clones, with approximately 90% appearing a single time and 6.2% taken by the ten largest. Sequenced sample: peripheral blood. Source of these receptors: a human donor in a cohort sampled during active COVID-19. Each CDR3 is given with its conserved first and last residue. Fields, in order: clone size, V gene, J gene, D gene, CDR3 protein, CDR3 DNA. A D gene is named only where the DNA matches it firmly. Clone size appears in some rows only: once, few, many, or a class for an expanded clone.

clone size: .
V gene: TRBV25-1
J gene: TRBJ2-7
D gene: .
CDR3 protein: CASSESGKGVAYEQYF
CDR3 DNA: TGTGCCAGCAGTGAATCAGGAAAGGGGGTGGCCTACGAGCAGTACTTC

clone size: .
V gene: TRBV5-1
J gene: TRBJ2-2
D gene: TRBD2
CDR3 protein: CASSLELAGVGGELFF
CDR3 DNA: TGCGCCAGCAGCTTGGAGCTAGCGGGAGTGGGCGGGGAGCTGTTTTTT

clone size: .
V gene: TRBV7-6
J gene: TRBJ1-6
D gene: TRBD1
CDR3 protein: CASSYQSGQGQSPLHF
CDR3 DNA: TGTGCCAGCAGCTACCAGTCGGGACAGGGTCAGTCACCCCTCCACTTT

clone size: .
V gene: TRBV19
J gene: TRBJ2-2
D gene: .
CDR3 protein: CASRDRFATGELFF
CDR3 DNA: TGTGCCAGTAGAGATAGATTTGCCACCGGGGAGCTGTTTTTT

clone size: .
V gene: TRBV9
J gene: TRBJ2-3
D gene: TRBD2
CDR3 protein: CASSPLGGGGTDTQYF
CDR3 DNA: TGTGCCAGCAGCCCCCTGGGGGGGGGAGGCACAGATACGCAGTATTTT

clone size: once
V gene: TRBV6-5
J gene: TRBJ2-1
D gene: .
CDR3 protein: CASSLTGVPYNEQFF
CDR3 DNA: TGTGCCAGCAGTTTGACAGGCGTCCCCTACAATGAGCAGTTCTTC

clone size: .
V gene: TRBV5-4
J gene: TRBJ1-2
D gene: TRBD1
CDR3 protein: CASSPSYGQGKWGYTF
CDR3 DNA: TGTGCCAGCAGCCCTTCCTATGGACAGGGCAAGTGGGGCTACACCTTC

clone size: .
V gene: TRBV7-9
J gene: TRBJ2-7
D gene: .
CDR3 protein: CASSLVQSYEQYF
CDR3 DNA: TGTGCCAGCAGCTTAGTACAGAGCTACGAGCAGTACTTC

clone size: .
V gene: TRBV4-2
J gene: TRBJ1-1
D gene: .
CDR3 protein: CASSLRAGRSTEAFF
CDR3 DNA: TGTGCCAGCAGCCTCAGGGCAGGACGGAGCACTGAAGCTTTCTTT

clone size: .
V gene: TRBV15
J gene: TRBJ1-2
D gene: TRBD1
CDR3 protein: CATSRGGQGAYGYTF
CDR3 DNA: TGTGCCACCAGCAGAGGGGGACAGGGAGCCTATGGCTACACCTTC

clone size: .
V gene: TRBV27
J gene: TRBJ2-7
D gene: .
CDR3 protein: CASSPLGGTYEQYF
CDR3 DNA: TGTGCCAGCAGTCCCTTGGGGGGGACATACGAGCAGTACTTC

clone size: .
V gene: TRBV6-5
J gene: TRBJ2-7
D gene: TRBD2
CDR3 protein: CASRAGTSGPGEQYF
CDR3 DNA: TGTGCCAGCAGAGCCGGGACTAGCGGGCCTGGGGAGCAGTACTTC

clone size: .
V gene: TRBV11-2
J gene: TRBJ2-7
D gene: .
CDR3 protein: CASSLGLRDEQYF
CDR3 DNA: TGTGCCAGCAGCTTAGGTCTCCGGGACGAGCAGTACTTC

clone size: .
V gene: TRBV2
J gene: TRBJ2-7
D gene: TRBD1
CDR3 protein: CASRTGGIYEQYF
CDR3 DNA: TGTGCCAGCAGAACAGGGGGCATCTACGAGCAGTACTTC

clone size: .
V gene: TRBV5-8
J gene: TRBJ2-1
D gene: TRBD1
CDR3 protein: CASSLGDRGDYNEQFF
CDR3 DNA: TGTGCCAGCAGCTTGGGGGACAGGGGGGACTACAATGAGCAGTTCTTC

clone size: .
V gene: TRBV19
J gene: TRBJ1-3
D gene: .
CDR3 protein: CASSPKRGNTIYF
CDR3 DNA: TGTGCCAGTAGCCCCAAGAGGGGAAACACCATATATTTT

clone size: .
V gene: TRBV9
J gene: TRBJ2-1
D gene: .
CDR3 protein: CASSVAGISYNEQFF
CDR3 DNA: TGTGCCAGCAGCGTAGCAGGGATCTCCTACAATGAGCAGTTCTTC

clone size: .
V gene: TRBV24-1
J gene: TRBJ2-1
D gene: TRBD1
CDR3 protein: CATSGTGVSYNEQFF
CDR3 DNA: TGTGCCACCAGTGGGACAGGGGTTTCCTACAATGAGCAGTTCTTC

clone size: .
V gene: TRBV5-8
J gene: TRBJ2-3
D gene: TRBD2
CDR3 protein: CASSLAGGTTDTQYF
CDR3 DNA: TGTGCCAGCAGCTTAGCGGGGGGCACGACAGATACGCAGTATTTT

clone size: few
V gene: TRBV30
J gene: TRBJ1-5
D gene: .
CDR3 protein: CAWSALQAGQPQHF
CDR3 DNA: TGTGCCTGGAGTGCTCTACAGGCGGGGCAGCCCCAGCATTTT

clone size: few
V gene: TRBV7-6
J gene: TRBJ2-3
D gene: TRBD2
CDR3 protein: CASSLVAGGLLDTQYF
CDR3 DNA: TGTGCCAGCAGCTTAGTAGCGGGGGGACTCTTGGATACGCAGTATTTT

clone size: .
V gene: TRBV7-9
J gene: TRBJ2-3
D gene: .
CDR3 protein: CASSAQWSTDTQYF
CDR3 DNA: TGTGCCAGCAGCGCCCAGTGGAGCACAGATACGCAGTATTTT

clone size: .
V gene: TRBV5-1
J gene: TRBJ2-7
D gene: TRBD2
CDR3 protein: CASTRVEREGDEQYF
CDR3 DNA: TGCGCCAGCACGAGGGTTGAGCGGGAGGGTGACGAGCAGTACTTC

clone size: medium-sized
V gene: TRBV9
J gene: TRBJ1-2
D gene: .
CDR3 protein: CASSDDSGGHGYTF
CDR3 DNA: TGTGCCAGCAGCGACGACTCGGGGGGGCATGGCTACACCTTC

clone size: .
V gene: TRBV20-1
J gene: TRBJ2-7
D gene: .
CDR3 protein: CSASGGQIYEQYF
CDR3 DNA: TGCAGTGCTAGTGGGGGACAAATTTACGAGCAGTACTTC

clone size: .
V gene: TRBV4-3
J gene: TRBJ1-2
D gene: .
CDR3 protein: CASSQETGEGGYTF
CDR3 DNA: TGCGCCAGCAGCCAAGAAACGGGGGAAGGCGGCTACACCTTC

clone size: .
V gene: TRBV7-9
J gene: TRBJ2-7
D gene: TRBD1
CDR3 protein: CATLPPGVRGYEQYF
CDR3 DNA: TGTGCCACCCTCCCTCCCGGGGTCAGGGGGTACGAGCAGTACTTC

clone size: .
V gene: TRBV7-9
J gene: TRBJ1-2
D gene: .
CDR3 protein: CASSAQGGYGYTF
CDR3 DNA: TGTGCCAGCAGCGCCCAGGGAGGGTATGGCTACACCTTC

clone size: .
V gene: TRBV6-6
J gene: TRBJ1-2
D gene: TRBD1
CDR3 protein: CASSFNRGNYGYTF
CDR3 DNA: TGTGCCAGCAGTTTCAACAGGGGAAACTATGGCTACACCTTC

clone size: once
V gene: TRBV28
J gene: TRBJ1-2
D gene: .
CDR3 protein: CASSLFRSHYGYTF
CDR3 DNA: TGTGCCAGCAGTTTATTTCGGAGCCACTATGGCTACACCTTC

clone size: .
V gene: TRBV15
J gene: TRBJ2-3
D gene: .
CDR3 protein: CATKITSTDTQYF
CDR3 DNA: TGTGCCACCAAAATTACTAGCACAGATACGCAGTATTTT

clone size: .
V gene: TRBV18
J gene: TRBJ2-7
D gene: .
CDR3 protein: CASSPAGQSYEQYF
CDR3 DNA: TGTGCCAGCTCACCAGCTGGGCAATCCTACGAGCAGTACTTC

clone size: .
V gene: TRBV5-1
J gene: TRBJ1-4
D gene: TRBD1
CDR3 protein: CASSLEGQPAKLFF
CDR3 DNA: TGCGCCAGCAGCTTGGAGGGACAGCCAGCGAAACTGTTTTTT

clone size: .
V gene: TRBV6-5
J gene: TRBJ2-7
D gene: TRBD2
CDR3 protein: CASGTPGRHSYEQYF
CDR3 DNA: TGTGCCAGCGGGACTCCCGGGAGGCATTCCTACGAGCAGTACTTC

clone size: .
V gene: TRBV10-3
J gene: TRBJ1-1
D gene: TRBD1
CDR3 protein: CAISEAGGSGEAFF
CDR3 DNA: TGTGCCATCAGTGAGGCAGGGGGCAGCGGTGAAGCTTTCTTT

clone size: .
V gene: TRBV24-1
J gene: TRBJ2-1
D gene: TRBD1
CDR3 protein: CATSPGQGFNEQFF
CDR3 DNA: TGTGCCACCAGCCCGGGACAGGGTTTCAATGAGCAGTTCTTC

clone size: .
V gene: TRBV27
J gene: TRBJ1-5
D gene: TRBD1
CDR3 protein: CASQGVGEPQHF
CDR3 DNA: TGTGCCAGCCAGGGGGTCGGGGAGCCCCAGCATTTT

clone size: .
V gene: TRBV7-8
J gene: TRBJ2-7
D gene: TRBD1
CDR3 protein: CASSFSGQGGYEQYF
CDR3 DNA: TGTGCCAGCAGCTTCTCAGGACAGGGGGGGTACGAGCAGTACTTC

clone size: .
V gene: TRBV12-3/TRBV12-4
J gene: TRBJ2-7
D gene: .
CDR3 protein: CASSHSYEQYF
CDR3 DNA: TGTGCCAGCTCCCACTCCTACGAGCAGTACTTC

clone size: .
V gene: TRBV3-1/TRBV3-2
J gene: TRBJ2-5
D gene: TRBD2
CDR3 protein: CASSRAGAGETQYF
CDR3 DNA: TGTGCCAGCAGTCGAGCGGGAGCCGGGGAGACCCAGTACTTC

clone size: .
V gene: TRBV13
J gene: TRBJ2-2
D gene: TRBD1
CDR3 protein: CASSLRTGETPGELFF
CDR3 DNA: TGTGCCAGCAGCTTACGTACAGGGGAAACTCCCGGGGAGCTGTTTTTT

clone size: .
V gene: TRBV2
J gene: TRBJ2-1
D gene: TRBD2
CDR3 protein: CASRSGSWFF
CDR3 DNA: TGTGCCAGCAGAAGCGGGAGTTGGTTCTTC

clone size: .
V gene: TRBV27
J gene: TRBJ2-7
D gene: TRBD1
CDR3 protein: CASTGQGDEQYF
CDR3 DNA: TGTGCCAGCACGGGACAGGGGGACGAGCAGTACTTC

clone size: .
V gene: TRBV13
J gene: TRBJ1-2
D gene: .
CDR3 protein: CASSLHRADGYTF
CDR3 DNA: TGTGCCAGCAGCCTCCACAGGGCGGACGGCTACACCTTC

clone size: .
V gene: TRBV9
J gene: TRBJ1-3
D gene: TRBD1
CDR3 protein: CASRGDRGTSGNTIYF
CDR3 DNA: TGTGCCAGCAGGGGGGACAGGGGCACCTCTGGAAACACCATATATTTT

clone size: .
V gene: TRBV12-2
J gene: TRBJ2-5
D gene: .
CDR3 protein: CASRLVAETGGDQETQYF
CDR3 DNA: TGTGCAAGTCGCTTAGTAGCTGAAACAGGGGGGGACCAAGAGACCCAGTACTTC

clone size: once
V gene: TRBV29-1
J gene: TRBJ1-2
D gene: .
CDR3 protein: CSEEQGYGYTF
CDR3 DNA: TGCAGCGAAGAACAGGGCTATGGCTACACCTTC

clone size: .
V gene: TRBV5-1
J gene: TRBJ1-2
D gene: .
CDR3 protein: CASSLPPDGYTF
CDR3 DNA: TGCGCCAGCAGCTTGCCCCCCGATGGCTACACCTTC

clone size: .
V gene: TRBV9
J gene: TRBJ2-1
D gene: TRBD2
CDR3 protein: CASTSGGGSHNEQFF
CDR3 DNA: TGTGCCAGCACGTCCGGCGGGGGGTCTCACAATGAGCAGTTCTTC

clone size: .
V gene: TRBV7-9
J gene: TRBJ2-5
D gene: .
CDR3 protein: CASSLGQPQETQYF
CDR3 DNA: TGTGCCAGCAGCTTAGGACAGCCCCAAGAGACCCAGTACTTC

clone size: .
V gene: TRBV5-6
J gene: TRBJ2-1
D gene: TRBD2
CDR3 protein: CASSPSDGTSGKTEQFF
CDR3 DNA: TGTGCCAGCAGCCCTTCTGATGGGACTAGCGGGAAAACTGAGCAGTTCTTC

clone size: .
V gene: TRBV10-2
J gene: TRBJ1-2
D gene: .
CDR3 protein: CASSPEQGLGYTF
CDR3 DNA: TGCGCCAGCAGTCCCGAGCAGGGGCTTGGCTACACCTTC

clone size: .
V gene: TRBV19
J gene: TRBJ2-1
D gene: TRBD1
CDR3 protein: CASRRDRGRIEQFF
CDR3 DNA: TGTGCCAGTAGAAGGGACAGGGGGCGCATTGAGCAGTTCTTC